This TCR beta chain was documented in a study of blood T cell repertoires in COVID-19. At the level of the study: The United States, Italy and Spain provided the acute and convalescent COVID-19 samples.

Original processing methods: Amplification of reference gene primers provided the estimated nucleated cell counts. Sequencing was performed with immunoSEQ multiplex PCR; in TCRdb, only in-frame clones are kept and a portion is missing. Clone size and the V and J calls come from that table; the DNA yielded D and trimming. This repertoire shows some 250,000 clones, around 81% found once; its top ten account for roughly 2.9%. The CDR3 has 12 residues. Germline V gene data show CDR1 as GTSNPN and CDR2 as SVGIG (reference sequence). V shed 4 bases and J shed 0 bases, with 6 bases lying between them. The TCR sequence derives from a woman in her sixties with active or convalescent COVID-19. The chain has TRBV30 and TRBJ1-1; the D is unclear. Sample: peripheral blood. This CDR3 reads CAWNSMNTEAFF. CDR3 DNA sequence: TGTGCCTGGAATAGCATGAACACTGAAGCTTTCTTT.